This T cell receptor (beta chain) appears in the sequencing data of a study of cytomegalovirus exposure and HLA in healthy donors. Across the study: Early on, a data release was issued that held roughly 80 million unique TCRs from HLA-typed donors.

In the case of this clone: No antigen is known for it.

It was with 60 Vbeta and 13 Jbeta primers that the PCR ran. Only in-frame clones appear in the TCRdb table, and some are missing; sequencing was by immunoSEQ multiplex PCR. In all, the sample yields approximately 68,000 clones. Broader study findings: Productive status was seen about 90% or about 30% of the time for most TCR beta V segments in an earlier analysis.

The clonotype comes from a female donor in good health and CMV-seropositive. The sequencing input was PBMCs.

CDR3 sequence (DNA): TGCGCCACCAGCGGGGGGGCATCAGATACGCAGTATTTT. Translation: CATSGGASDTQYF. V gene TRBV10-1 combines with J gene TRBJ2-3; 10 bases align to TRBD2. Trimming removed 10 bases from V and 4 bases from J; junction bases left unmatched: 5. Germline values: CDR1 WNHNN, CDR2 SYGVQD (reference sequence). The CDR3 runs 13 residues.